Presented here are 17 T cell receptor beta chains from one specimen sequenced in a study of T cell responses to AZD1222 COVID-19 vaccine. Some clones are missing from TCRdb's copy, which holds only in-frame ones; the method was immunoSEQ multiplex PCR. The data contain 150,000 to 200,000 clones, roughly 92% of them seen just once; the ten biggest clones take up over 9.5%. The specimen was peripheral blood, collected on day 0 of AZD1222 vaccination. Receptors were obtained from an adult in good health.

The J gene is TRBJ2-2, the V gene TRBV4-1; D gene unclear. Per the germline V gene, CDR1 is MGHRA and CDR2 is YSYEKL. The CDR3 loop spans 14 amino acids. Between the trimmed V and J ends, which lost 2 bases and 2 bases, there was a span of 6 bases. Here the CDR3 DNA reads TGCGCCAGCAGCCAACACCTTAACACCGGGGAGCTGTTTTTT. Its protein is CASSQHLNTGELFF.

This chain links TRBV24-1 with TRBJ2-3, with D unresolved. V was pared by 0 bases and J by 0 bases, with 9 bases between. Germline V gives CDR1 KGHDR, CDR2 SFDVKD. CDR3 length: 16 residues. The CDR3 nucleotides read TGTGCCACCAGTGATTTGGGGCCGTTTAGCACAGATACGCAGTATTTT. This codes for CATSDLGPFSTDTQYF.

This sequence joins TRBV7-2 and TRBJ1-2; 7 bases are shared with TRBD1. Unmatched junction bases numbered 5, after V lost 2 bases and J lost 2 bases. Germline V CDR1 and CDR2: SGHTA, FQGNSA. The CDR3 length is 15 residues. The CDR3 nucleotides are TGTGCCAGCAGCTTATATGGGACAGAAAACTATGGCTACACCTTC. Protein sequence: CASSLYGTENYGYTF.

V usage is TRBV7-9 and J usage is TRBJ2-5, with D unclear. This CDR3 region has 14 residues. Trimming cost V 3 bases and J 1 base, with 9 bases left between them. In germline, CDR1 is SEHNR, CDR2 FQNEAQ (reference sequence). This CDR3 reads CASSFLQTQETQYF. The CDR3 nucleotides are TGTGCCAGCAGCTTTCTACAGACCCAAGAGACCCAGTACTTC.

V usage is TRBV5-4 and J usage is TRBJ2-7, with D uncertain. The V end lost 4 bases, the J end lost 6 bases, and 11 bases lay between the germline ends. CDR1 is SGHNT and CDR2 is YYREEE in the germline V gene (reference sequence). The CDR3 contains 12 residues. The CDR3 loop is CASSGAGVEQYF. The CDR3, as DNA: TGTGCCAGCAGCGGAGCTGGCGTCGAGCAGTACTTC.

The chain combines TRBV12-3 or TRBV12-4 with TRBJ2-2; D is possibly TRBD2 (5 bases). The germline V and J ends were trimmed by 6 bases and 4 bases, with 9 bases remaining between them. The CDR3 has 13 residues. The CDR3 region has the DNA TGTGCCAGCAGACGAGGGCCCACCGGGGAGCTGTTTTTT. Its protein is CASRRGPTGELFF.

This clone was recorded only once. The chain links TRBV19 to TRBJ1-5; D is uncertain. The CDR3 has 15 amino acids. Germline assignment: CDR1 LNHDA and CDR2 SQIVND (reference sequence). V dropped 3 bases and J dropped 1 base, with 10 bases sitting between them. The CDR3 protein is CASSISGGSNQPQHF. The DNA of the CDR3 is TGTGCCAGTAGTATTAGCGGAGGGAGCAATCAGCCCCAGCATTTT.

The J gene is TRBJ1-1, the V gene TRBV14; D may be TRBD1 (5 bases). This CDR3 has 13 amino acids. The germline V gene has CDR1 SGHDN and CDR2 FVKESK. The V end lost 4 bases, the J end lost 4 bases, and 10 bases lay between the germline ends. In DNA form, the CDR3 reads TGTGCCAGCAGCCTACTCGGGGGCACTGAAGCTTTCTTT. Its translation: CASSLLGGTEAFF.

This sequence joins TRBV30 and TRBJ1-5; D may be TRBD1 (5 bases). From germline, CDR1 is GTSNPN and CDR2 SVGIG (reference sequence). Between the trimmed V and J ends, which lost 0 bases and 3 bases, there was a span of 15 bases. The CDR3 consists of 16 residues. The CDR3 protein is CAWSVHLGRLNQPQHF. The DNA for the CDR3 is TGTGCCTGGAGTGTACATCTGGGACGACTCAATCAGCCCCAGCATTTT.

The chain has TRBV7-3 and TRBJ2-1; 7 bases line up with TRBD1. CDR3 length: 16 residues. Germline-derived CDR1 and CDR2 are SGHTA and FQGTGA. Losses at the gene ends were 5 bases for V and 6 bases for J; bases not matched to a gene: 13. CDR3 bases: TGTGCCAGCAGCCGTTCGGGAACAGGGGTCAGCAATGAGCAGTTCTTC. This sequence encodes CASSRSGTGVSNEQFF.

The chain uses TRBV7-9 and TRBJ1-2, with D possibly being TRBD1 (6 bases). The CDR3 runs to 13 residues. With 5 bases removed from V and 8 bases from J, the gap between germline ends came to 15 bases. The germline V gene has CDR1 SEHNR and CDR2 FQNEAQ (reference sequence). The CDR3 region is CASSPSGEGGYTF. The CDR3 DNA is TGTGCCAGCAGCCCTTCAGGGGAAGGCGGCTACACCTTC.

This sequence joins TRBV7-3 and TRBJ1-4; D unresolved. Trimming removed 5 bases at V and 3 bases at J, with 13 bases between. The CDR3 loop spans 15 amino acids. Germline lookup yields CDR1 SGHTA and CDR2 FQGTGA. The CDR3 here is CASSPTGAPNEKLFF. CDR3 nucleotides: TGTGCCAGCAGCCCAACGGGAGCACCTAATGAAAAACTGTTTTTT.

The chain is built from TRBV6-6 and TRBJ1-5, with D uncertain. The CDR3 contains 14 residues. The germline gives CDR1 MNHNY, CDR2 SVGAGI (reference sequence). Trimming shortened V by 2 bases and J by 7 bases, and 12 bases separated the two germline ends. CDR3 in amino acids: CASSYEGLGQPQHF. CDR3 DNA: TGTGCCAGCAGTTACGAAGGGTTGGGGCAGCCCCAGCATTTT.

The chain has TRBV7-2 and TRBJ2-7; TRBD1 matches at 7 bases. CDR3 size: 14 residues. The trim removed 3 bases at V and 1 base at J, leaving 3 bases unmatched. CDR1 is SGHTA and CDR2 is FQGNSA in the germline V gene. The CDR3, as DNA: TGTGCCAGCAGCTTGGACAGGATTTCCTACGAGCAGTACTTC. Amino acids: CASSLDRISYEQYF.

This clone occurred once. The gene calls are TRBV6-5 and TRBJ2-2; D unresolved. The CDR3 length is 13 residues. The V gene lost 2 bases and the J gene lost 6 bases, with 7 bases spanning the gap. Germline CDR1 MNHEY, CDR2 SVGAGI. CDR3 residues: CASSYNGAGELFF. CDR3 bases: TGTGCCAGCAGTTACAATGGGGCCGGGGAGCTGTTTTTT.

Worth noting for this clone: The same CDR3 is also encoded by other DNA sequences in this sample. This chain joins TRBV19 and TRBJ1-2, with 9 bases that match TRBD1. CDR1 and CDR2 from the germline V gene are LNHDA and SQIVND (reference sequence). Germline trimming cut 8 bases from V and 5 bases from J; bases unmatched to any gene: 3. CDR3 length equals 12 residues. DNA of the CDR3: TGTGCCAGTTCGGACAGGGGATATGGCTACACCTTC. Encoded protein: CASSDRGYGYTF.

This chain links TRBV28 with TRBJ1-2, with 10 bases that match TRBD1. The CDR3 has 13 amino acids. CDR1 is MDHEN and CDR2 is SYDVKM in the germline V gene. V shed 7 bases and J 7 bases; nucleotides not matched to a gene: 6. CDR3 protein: CASIDRGRRGYTF. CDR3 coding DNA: TGTGCCAGCATCGACAGGGGGCGTCGTGGCTACACCTTC.